This TCR beta chain was captured by sequencing in a study of early T cells in non-severe SARS-CoV-2 infection. Researchers tagged individual cDNA molecules with unique molecular identifiers. Each CDR3 protein gets one entry after TCRdb re-called the 5' RACE reads with MiXCR. The profile shows 85,000 to 100,000 distinct CDR3 sequences, about 11% of them singletons. Trimming took off 10 bases at V and 0 bases at J, with 18 bases between the two ends. This CDR3 is built from 15 residues. Per germline, CDR1 MNHEY and CDR2 SMNVEV (reference sequence). The sequenced material came from whole blood. The genes are TRBV27 and TRBJ1-1; tentatively, D is TRBD1 (6 bases). This clonotype was obtained from an adult who was a healthcare worker with PCR-confirmed SARS-CoV-2 infection or an uninfected control (not recorded which). CDR3 nucleotide sequence: TGTGCCAACCCCCGGACAGTGCATCTGAACACTGAAGCTTTCTTT. It encodes CANPRTVHLNTEAFF.